The rows below give T cell receptor beta chains drawn from one sample of a study of blood T cell repertoires in COVID-19. Data came from immunoSEQ multiplex PCR; TCRdb stores just in-frame clones and leaves some out. The top ten clones hold about 1.1% of a sample with around 370,000 clones, 88% of them seen once. The sample taken for sequencing was PBMCs or T cells enriched from blood (not recorded which). These receptors came from a woman aged 18-29 years who had recovered from COVID-19. Both conserved end residues are trimmed from each CDR3.

V: TRBV28
CDR3: ASSFPGRHNLNGNTIY

V: TRBV5-1
CDR3: ASSSTGQGSEQY

V: TRBV5-4
CDR3: ASSLDRQGNYGYT

V: TRBV6-5
CDR3: ASSGTGVYEQY

V: TRBV2
CDR3: ASRARDTYGYT

V: TRBV29-1
CDR3: SVGQERNIQY

V: TRBV27
CDR3: ASSRIAGGTDTQY

V: TRBV27
CDR3: ASPPDEEDEKLF

V: TRBV30
CDR3: AWSQGSGGLNQPQH

V: TRBV3-1/TRBV3-2
CDR3: ASSQDRGPSSYEQY

V: TRBV15
CDR3: ATRAVGNTGELF

V: TRBV5-6
CDR3: ASSPGVTGYT

V: TRBV28
CDR3: ASSLFRVGYGYT

V: TRBV7-6
CDR3: ASSMQGFYGYT

V: TRBV29-1
CDR3: SVVDRNYGYT

V: TRBV10-1
CDR3: ASSRGTRETQY

V: TRBV3-1/TRBV3-2
CDR3: ASSSRDRGPGTTDTQY

V: TRBV6-4
CDR3: ASSESPGNTIY